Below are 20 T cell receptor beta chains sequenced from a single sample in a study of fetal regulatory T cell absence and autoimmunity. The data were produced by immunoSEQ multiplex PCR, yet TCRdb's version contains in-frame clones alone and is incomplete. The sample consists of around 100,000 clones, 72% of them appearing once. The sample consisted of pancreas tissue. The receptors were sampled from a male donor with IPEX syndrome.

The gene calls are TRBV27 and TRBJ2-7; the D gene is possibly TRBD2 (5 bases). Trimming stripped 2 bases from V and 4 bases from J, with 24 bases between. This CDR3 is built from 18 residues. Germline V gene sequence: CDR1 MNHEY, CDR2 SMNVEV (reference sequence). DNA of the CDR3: TGTGCCAGCAGTTTACCCCCCGGGGAACGGCGCCCGACGTACGAGCAGTACTTC. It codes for CASSLPPGERRPTYEQYF.

The CDR3 sequence: CASSLAPGGTDTQYF. The CDR3 DNA reads TGTGCCAGCAGCTTAGCGCCGGGGGGGACAGATACGCAGTATTTT. The chain joins TRBV7-9 to TRBJ2-3, with TRBD2 matching over 8 bases. V was pared by 0 bases and J by 3 bases, with 2 bases of the junction left unmatched. CDR1 and CDR2 (germline): SEHNR, FQNEAQ (reference sequence). The CDR3 loop spans 15 amino acids.

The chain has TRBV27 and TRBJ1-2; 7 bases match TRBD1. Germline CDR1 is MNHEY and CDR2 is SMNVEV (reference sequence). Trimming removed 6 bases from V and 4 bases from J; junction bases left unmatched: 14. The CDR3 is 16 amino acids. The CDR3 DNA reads TGTGCCAGCAGCCCGGGGACAGTCCCTAACGGCTATGGCTACACCTTC. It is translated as CASSPGTVPNGYGYTF.

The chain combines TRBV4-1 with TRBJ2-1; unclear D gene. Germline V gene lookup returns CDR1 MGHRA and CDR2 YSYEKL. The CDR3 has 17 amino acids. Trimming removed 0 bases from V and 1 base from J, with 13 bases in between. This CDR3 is CASSQEAFYLSYNEQFF. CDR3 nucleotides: TGCGCCAGCAGCCAAGAAGCATTTTACTTATCCTACAATGAGCAGTTCTTC.

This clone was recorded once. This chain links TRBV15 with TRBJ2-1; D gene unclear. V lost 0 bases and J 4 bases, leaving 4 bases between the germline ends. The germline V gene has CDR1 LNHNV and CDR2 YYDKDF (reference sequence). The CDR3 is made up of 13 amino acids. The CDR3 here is CATSRETYNEQFF. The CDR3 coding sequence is TGTGCCACCAGCAGAGAGACGTACAATGAGCAGTTCTTC.

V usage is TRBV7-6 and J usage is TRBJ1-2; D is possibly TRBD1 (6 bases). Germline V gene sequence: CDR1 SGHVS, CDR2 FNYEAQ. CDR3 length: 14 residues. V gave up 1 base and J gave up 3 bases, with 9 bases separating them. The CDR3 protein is CASSLVAGDYGYTF. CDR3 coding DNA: TGTGCCAGCAGCTTAGTGGCAGGGGACTATGGCTACACCTTC.

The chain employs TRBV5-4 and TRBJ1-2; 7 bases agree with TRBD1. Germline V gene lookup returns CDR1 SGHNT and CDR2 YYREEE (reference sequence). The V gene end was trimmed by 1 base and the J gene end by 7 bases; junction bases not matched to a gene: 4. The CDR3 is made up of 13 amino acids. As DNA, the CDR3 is TGTGCCAGCAGCTTGAGGCAGGGGGGTGGCTACACCTTC. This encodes CASSLRQGGGYTF.

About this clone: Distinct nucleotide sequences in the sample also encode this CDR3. The CDR3 sequence is CASSLGTSGAYEQYF. CDR3 nucleotides: TGCGCCAGCAGCTTGGGGACTAGCGGAGCCTACGAGCAGTACTTC. The chain recombines TRBV5-1 with TRBJ2-7; 10 bases are shared with TRBD2. Losses at the gene ends were 0 bases for V and 2 bases for J; bases not matched to a gene: 2. The V gene's germline CDR1 is SGHRS and CDR2 YFSETQ. The CDR3 totals 15 residues.

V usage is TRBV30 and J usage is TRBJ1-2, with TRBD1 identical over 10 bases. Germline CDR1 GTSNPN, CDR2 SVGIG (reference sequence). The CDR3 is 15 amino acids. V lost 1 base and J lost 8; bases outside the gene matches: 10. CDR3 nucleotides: TGTGCCTGGAGTGGGGGACAGGGGAGGAAGTACGGCTACACCTTC. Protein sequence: CAWSGGQGRKYGYTF.

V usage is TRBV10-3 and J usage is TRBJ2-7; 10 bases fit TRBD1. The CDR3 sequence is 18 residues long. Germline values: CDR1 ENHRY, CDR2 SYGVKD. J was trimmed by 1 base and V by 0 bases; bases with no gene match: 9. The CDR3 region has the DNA TGTGCCATCAGTGAGTCGAGGTGGGACAGGGGATGGTCCTACGAGCAGTACTTC. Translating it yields CAISESRWDRGWSYEQYF.

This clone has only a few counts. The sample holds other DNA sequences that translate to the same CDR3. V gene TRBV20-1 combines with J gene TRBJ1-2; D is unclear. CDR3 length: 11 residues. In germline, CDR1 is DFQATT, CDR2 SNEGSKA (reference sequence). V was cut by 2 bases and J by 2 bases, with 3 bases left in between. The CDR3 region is CSARQNYGYTF. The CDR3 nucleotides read TGCAGTGCTAGACAAAACTATGGCTACACCTTC.

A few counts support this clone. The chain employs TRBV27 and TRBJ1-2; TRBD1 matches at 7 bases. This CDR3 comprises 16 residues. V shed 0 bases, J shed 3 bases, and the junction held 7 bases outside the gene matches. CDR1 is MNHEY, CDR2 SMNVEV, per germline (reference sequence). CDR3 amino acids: CASSLSRDSHYYGYTF. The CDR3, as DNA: TGTGCCAGCAGTTTATCGAGGGACAGCCATTACTATGGCTACACCTTC.

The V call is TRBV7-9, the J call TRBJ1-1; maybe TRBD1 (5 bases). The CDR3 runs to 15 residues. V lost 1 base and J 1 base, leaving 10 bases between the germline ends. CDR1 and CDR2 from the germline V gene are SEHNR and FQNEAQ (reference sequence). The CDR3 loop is CASSLVRQGNTEAFF. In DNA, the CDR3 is TGTGCCAGCAGCTTAGTTAGGCAGGGGAACACTGAAGCTTTCTTT.

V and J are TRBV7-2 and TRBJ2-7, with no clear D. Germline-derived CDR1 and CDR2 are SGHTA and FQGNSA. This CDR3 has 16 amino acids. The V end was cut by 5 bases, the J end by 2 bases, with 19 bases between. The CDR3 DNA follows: TGTGCCAGCAGCGTTGTCTCAGCCGAGCCGACCTACGAGCAGTACTTC. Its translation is CASSVVSAEPTYEQYF. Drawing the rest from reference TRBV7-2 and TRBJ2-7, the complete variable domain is GAGVSQSPSNKVTEKGKDVELRCDPISGHTALYWYRQSLGQGLEFLIYFQGNSAPDKSGLPSDRFSAERTGGSVSTLTIQRTQQEDSAVYLCASSVVSAEPTYEQYFGPGTRLTVT.

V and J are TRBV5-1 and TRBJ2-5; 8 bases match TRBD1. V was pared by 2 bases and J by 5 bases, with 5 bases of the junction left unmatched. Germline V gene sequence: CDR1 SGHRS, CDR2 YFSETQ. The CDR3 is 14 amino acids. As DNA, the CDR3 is TGCGCCAGCAGCTTCAGACAGGGGAGGGAGACCCAGTACTTC. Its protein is CASSFRQGRETQYF.

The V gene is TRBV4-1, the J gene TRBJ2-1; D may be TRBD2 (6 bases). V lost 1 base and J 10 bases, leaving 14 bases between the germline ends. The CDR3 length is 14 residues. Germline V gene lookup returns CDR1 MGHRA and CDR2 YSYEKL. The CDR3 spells CASSQVGAGFEQFF. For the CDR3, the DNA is TGCGCCAGCAGCCAAGTTGGTGCGGGATTCGAGCAGTTCTTC.

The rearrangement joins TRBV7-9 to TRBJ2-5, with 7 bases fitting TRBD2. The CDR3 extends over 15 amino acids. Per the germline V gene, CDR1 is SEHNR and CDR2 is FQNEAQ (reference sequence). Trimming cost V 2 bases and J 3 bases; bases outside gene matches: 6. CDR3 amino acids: CASSLRRTREETQYF. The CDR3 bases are TGTGCCAGCAGCTTACGGCGGACTAGGGAAGAGACCCAGTACTTC.

The CDR3 DNA sequence: TGTGCCAGCAGCTTGCGGACTAGCGGGGCGGAACAAGAGACCCAGTACTTC. Amino acid sequence: CASSLRTSGAEQETQYF. The V gene is TRBV5-6, the J gene TRBJ2-5; TRBD2 aligns across 12 bases. The CDR3 spans 17 residues. V lost 1 base, J lost 2 bases, and 6 bases stayed unmatched. Germline CDR1 is SGHDT and CDR2 is YYEEEE.

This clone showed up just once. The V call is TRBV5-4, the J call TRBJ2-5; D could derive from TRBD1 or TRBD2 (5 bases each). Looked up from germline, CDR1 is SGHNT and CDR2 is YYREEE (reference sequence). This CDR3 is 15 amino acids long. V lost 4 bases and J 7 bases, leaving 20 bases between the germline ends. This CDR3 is CASSHTGTAKWTQYF. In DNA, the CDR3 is TGTGCCAGCAGCCACACCGGGACCGCCAAGTGGACCCAGTACTTC.

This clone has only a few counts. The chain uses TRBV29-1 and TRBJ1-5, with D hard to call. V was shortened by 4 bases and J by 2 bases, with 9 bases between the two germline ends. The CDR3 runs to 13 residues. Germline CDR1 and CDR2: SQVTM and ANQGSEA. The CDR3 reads CSVVTGGNQPQHF. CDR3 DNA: TGCAGCGTTGTAACGGGAGGCAATCAGCCCCAGCATTTT.